Sequencing of this T cell receptor (beta chain) was carried out in a study of PD-L1 blockade in urothelial cancer. As for the study in general: At 3 weeks (second dose) and 6 weeks after starting treatment, blood was analyzed.

TCRdb's table, derived via immunoSEQ multiplex PCR, lists solely in-frame clones and lacks some. Here the sample spans 71,000 or so clones, approximately 91% being singletons. The ends lost 5 bases at V and 4 bases at J; junction bases unmatched: 10. CDR1 is LNHNV and CDR2 is YYDKDF in the germline V gene (reference sequence). This CDR3 is 15 amino acids long. This clone has just one count. The TCR was taken from a man aged 60 to 69 with urothelial cancer. Sample: PBMCs, taken around atezolizumab (anti-PD-L1) treatment. The chain joins TRBV15 to TRBJ2-7; 8 nucleotides match TRBD2. For the CDR3, the DNA is TGTGCCACCAGCGTTGAGCGGGAGATCTTGTACGAGCAGTACTTC. This encodes CATSVEREILYEQYF.